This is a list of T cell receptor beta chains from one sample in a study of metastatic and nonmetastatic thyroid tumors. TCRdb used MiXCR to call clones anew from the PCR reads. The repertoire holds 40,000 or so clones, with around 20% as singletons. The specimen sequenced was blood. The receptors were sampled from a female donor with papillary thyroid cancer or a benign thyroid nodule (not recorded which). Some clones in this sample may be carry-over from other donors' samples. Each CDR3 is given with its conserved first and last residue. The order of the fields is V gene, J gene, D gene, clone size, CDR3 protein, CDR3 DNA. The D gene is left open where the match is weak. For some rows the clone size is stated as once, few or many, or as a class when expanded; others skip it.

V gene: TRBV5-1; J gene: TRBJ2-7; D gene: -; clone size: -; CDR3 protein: CASSLEGAGLLLDQYF; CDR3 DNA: TGCGCCAGCAGCTTGGAAGGAGCAGGACTACTACTCGATCAGTACTTC
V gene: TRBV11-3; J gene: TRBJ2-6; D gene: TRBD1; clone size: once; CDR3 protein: CASSRDSVFWGQRPTF; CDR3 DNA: TGTGCCAGCAGCCGGGACAGTGTTTTCTGGGGCCAACGTCCTACTTTC
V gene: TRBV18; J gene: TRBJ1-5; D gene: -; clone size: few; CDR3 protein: CASSPEDSQPQHF; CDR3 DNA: TGTGCCAGCTCGCCCGAGGATAGTCAGCCCCAGCATTTT
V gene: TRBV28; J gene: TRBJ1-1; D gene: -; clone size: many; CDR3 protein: CASTTDPGHGDTEAFF; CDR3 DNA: TGTGCCAGCACCACGGATCCGGGACACGGGGACACTGAAGCTTTCTTT
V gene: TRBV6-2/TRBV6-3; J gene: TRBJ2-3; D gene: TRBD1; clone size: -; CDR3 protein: CASRQGLYPTYTQYF; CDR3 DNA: TGTGCCAGCAGACAGGGGCTCTATCCCACATATACGCAGTATTTT
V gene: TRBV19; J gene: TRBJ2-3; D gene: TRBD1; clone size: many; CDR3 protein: CASSPQGTGGDTQYF; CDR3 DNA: TGTGCCAGTAGTCCCCAAGGGACAGGGGGAGATACGCAGTATTTT
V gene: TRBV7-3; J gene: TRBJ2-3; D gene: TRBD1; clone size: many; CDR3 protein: CASSSDQGADTQYF; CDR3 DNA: TGTGCCAGCAGCTCCGACCAGGGGGCGGATACGCAGTATTTT
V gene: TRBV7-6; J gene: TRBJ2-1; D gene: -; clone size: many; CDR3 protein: CASSSLRGLRINEQFF; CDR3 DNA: TGTGCCAGCAGCAGCTTGCGGGGACTCAGAATCAATGAGCAGTTCTTC
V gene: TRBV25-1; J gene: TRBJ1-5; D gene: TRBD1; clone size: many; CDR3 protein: CASSGGSRGLQHF; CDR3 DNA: TGTGCCAGCAGTGGAGGTAGCAGGGGGCTCCAGCATTTT
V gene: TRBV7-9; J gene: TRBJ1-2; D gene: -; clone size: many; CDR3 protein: CASSSYSAGEGGYTF; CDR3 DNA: TGTGCCAGCAGCTCCTACAGCGCCGGGGAGGGTGGCTACACCTTC
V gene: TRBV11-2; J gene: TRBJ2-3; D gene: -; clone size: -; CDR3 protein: CSSSLYWANADTQYF; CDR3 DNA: TGTTCCAGCAGCTTATACTGGGCCAACGCAGATACGCAGTATTTT
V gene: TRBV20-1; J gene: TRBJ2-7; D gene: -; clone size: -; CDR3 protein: CSARDHGTGRDEQYF; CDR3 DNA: TGCAGTGCTAGAGACCACGGAACAGGGCGGGACGAGCAGTACTTC
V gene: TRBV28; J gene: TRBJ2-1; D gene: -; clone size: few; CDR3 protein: CASSLRTANEKFF; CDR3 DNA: TGTGCCAGTAGTTTGAGGACAGCTAATGAGAAGTTCTTC
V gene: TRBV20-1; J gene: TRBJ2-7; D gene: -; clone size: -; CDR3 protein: CSASTYRETSEQYF; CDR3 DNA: TGCAGTGCTAGTACCTATCGGGAGACGAGCGAGCAGTACTTC
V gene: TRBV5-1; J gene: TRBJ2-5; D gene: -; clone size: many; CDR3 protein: CASSLSQETQYF; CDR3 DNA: TGCGCCAGCAGCCTAAGTCAAGAGACCCAGTACTTC
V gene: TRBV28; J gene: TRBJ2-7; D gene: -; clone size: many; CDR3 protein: CAVQGVIGYEQYF; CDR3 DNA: TGTGCCGTGCAGGGAGTAATAGGCTACGAGCAGTACTTC
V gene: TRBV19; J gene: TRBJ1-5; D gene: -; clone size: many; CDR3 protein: CASSINGRSANQPQHF; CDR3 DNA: TGTGCCAGTAGTATAAACGGGCGCAGCGCAAATCAGCCCCAGCATTTT
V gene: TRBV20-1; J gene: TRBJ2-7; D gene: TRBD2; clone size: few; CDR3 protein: CSARAHSGRDYEQYF; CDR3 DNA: TGCAGTGCTAGAGCCCATAGCGGGAGGGACTACGAGCAGTACTTC
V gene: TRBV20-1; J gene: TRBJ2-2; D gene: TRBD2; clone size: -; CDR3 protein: CSARLAGDTGELFF; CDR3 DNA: TGCAGTGCTAGACTAGCGGGAGACACCGGGGAGCTGTTTTTT
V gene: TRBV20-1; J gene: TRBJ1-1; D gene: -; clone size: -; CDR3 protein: CSALDTANTEAFF; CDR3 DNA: TGCAGTGCTCTTGACACGGCGAACACTGAAGCTTTCTTT
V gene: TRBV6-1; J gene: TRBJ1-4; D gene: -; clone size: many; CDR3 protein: CASRPGEGGSEKLFF; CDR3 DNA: TGTGCCAGCAGACCCGGAGAGGGCGGGAGTGAAAAACTGTTTTTT
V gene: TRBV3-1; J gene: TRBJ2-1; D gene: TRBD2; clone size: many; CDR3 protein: CATGGGYNEQFF; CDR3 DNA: TGTGCCACCGGCGGGGGATACAATGAGCAGTTCTTC
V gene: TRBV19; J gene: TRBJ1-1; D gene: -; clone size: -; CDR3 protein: CASLAGRGGMNTEAFF; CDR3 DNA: TGTGCCAGTTTGGCGGGCAGGGGAGGGATGAACACTGAAGCCTTCTTC
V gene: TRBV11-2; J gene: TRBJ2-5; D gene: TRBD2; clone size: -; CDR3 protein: CASSLGIIGGRAGADTQYF; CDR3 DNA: TGTGCCAGCAGCTTAGGAATTATTGGCGGGAGGGCCGGAGCGGATACCCAGTACTTC
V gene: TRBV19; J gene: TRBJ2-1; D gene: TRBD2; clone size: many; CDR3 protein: CASSILAGGVDEQFF; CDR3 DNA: TGTGCCAGTAGTATACTAGCGGGAGGAGTCGATGAGCAGTTCTTC
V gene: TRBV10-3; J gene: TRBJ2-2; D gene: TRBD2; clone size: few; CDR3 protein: CAIRGLAEITNTGELFF; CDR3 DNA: TGTGCCATCAGAGGACTAGCGGAAATAACGAACACCGGGGAGCTGTTTTTT
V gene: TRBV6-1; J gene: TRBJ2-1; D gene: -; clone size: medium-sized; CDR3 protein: CASSEGQEYNEQFF; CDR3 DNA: TGTGCCAGCAGTGAAGGACAGGAATACAATGAGCAGTTCTTC